These T cell receptor beta chains were read from a single sample in a study of tumor-infiltrating lymphocytes in primary liver carcinoma. TCRdb redid the calling of the multiplex PCR reads with MiXCR, one entry per CDR3 protein. The profile shows approximately 110,000 distinct CDR3 sequences, about 68% of them singletons. Sequenced sample: liver tumor tissue from sampling region 1. These receptors originate from a woman aged 55-70 years with primary liver carcinoma and hepatitis B virus infection. Each CDR3 is given with its conserved first and last residue. A D gene is named only where the DNA matches it firmly. Clone size is stated in some rows and not others, as once, few, many or a class when expanded.

J gene	clone size	V gene	D gene	CDR3 protein	CDR3 DNA
TRBJ2-7	many	TRBV12-3/TRBV12-4	.	CASSSRVHEQYF	TGTGCCAGCAGTTCAAGGGTCCACGAGCAGTACTTC
TRBJ2-7	.	TRBV11-2	.	CASSLRRWGYEQCF	TGTGCAAGCAGCTTAAGGAGATGGGGCTACGAGCAGTGCTTC
TRBJ2-7	.	TRBV7-8	TRBD1	CASSFTGGGEHYF	TGTGCCAGCAGCTTCACAGGGGGCGGCGAGCACTACTTC
TRBJ2-2	medium-sized	TRBV11-2	.	CASTDVAGELFF	TGTGCCAGCACCGACGTAGCCGGGGAGCTGTTTTTT
TRBJ2-5	few	TRBV7-2	.	CASSLRFPTGGYMETQYF	TGTGCCAGCAGCTTACGCTTCCCGACAGGAGGTTACATGGAGACCCAGTACTTC
TRBJ2-7	.	TRBV25-1	.	CASAGYSYEQYF	TGTGCCAGCGCAGGTTACTCCTACGAGCAGTACTTC
TRBJ1-1	.	TRBV30	TRBD1	CAWRLGQAATEAFF	TGTGCCTGGAGATTGGGACAGGCGGCTACTGAAGCTTTCTTT
TRBJ2-5	.	TRBV4-1	.	CVSSQRLSETQYF	TGCGTCAGCAGCCAAAGGCTATCGGAGACCCAGTACTTC
TRBJ2-3	.	TRBV10-1	.	CASSKAGTGDTQYF	TGCGCCAGCAGTAAGGCGGGAACAGGAGATACGCAGTATTTT
TRBJ1-3	many	TRBV6-2/TRBV6-3	TRBD1	CASSNPGQHSGNTIYF	TGTGCCAGCAGTAACCCGGGACAGCACTCTGGAAACACCATATATTTT
TRBJ2-2	.	TRBV10-1	.	CVSSKGSVGELFF	TGCGTCAGCAGTAAGGGGTCGGTCGGGGAGCTGTTTTTT
TRBJ1-4	.	TRBV7-9	.	CAGSLAGQNEKLFF	TGTGCCGGCAGCTTAGCGGGGCAGAATGAAAAACTGTTTTTT
TRBJ2-1	once	TRBV11-2	.	CVSSFSGPGQGAGEQFF	TGTGTCAGCAGCTTCTCCGGCCCGGGACAAGGGGCCGGTGAGCAGTTCTTC
TRBJ2-5	many	TRBV13	TRBD2	CASSSRTSGRSRETQYF	TGTGCCAGCAGCTCCCGGACTAGCGGGAGGAGTAGGGAGACCCAGTACTTC
TRBJ2-1	.	TRBV29-1	.	CRVEVLGISDSYNEQFF	TGCAGAGTTGAAGTCCTCGGGATTAGCGACTCCTACAATGAGCAGTTCTTC
TRBJ2-7	many	TRBV29-1	.	CSSSDNSYEQYF	TGCAGCTCCTCGGACAACTCCTACGAGCAGTACTTC
TRBJ2-1	.	TRBV29-1	.	CSVGKRERGSEQFF	TGCAGCGTTGGTAAACGGGAGAGGGGAAGTGAGCAGTTCTTC
TRBJ2-2	.	TRBV28	.	CASSSPSSGSGTTGELFF	TGTGCCAGCAGTTCGCCGAGTTCGGGGAGCGGCACAACCGGGGAGCTGTTTTTT
TRBJ2-3	few	TRBV25-1	.	CASSVGGNTDTQYF	TGTGCCAGCAGTGTGGGAGGCAACACAGATACGCAGTATTTT
TRBJ1-5	.	TRBV6-1	TRBD1	CAGRDRGLYSNQPQLF	TGTGCTGGCAGGGACAGGGGCCTCTATAGCAATCAGCCCCAGCTTTTT
TRBJ1-2	.	TRBV4-2	.	CASSQDIYSSNGHTF	TGTGCCAGCAGCCAAGATATTTACAGCTCCAATGGCCACACCTTC
TRBJ2-7	few	TRBV30	TRBD2	CAWSVGGSIYEQYF	TGTGCCTGGAGTGTAGGCGGGAGCATCTACGAGCAGTACTTC
TRBJ2-7	many	TRBV12-3/TRBV12-4	TRBD2	CASSLGLAGVGEQYF	TGTGCCAGCAGTTTAGGACTAGCGGGAGTGGGTGAGCAGTACTTC
TRBJ2-7	.	TRBV6-1	.	CASHLIGGSEQYF	TGTGCCAGCCACCTGATTGGTGGGAGCGAGCAGTACTTC
TRBJ2-7	.	TRBV2	.	CARSEGGVYEQYF	TGTGCCAGGAGTGAAGGGGGGGTATACGAGCAATACTTC
TRBJ1-1	many	TRBV6-1	TRBD1	CASRRDRVGELNTEAFF	TGTGCCAGCAGGAGAGACAGGGTAGGAGAACTGAACACTGAAGCTTTCTTT
TRBJ2-7	.	TRBV11-3	.	CASSLESGGAWEQYF	TGTGCCAGCAGCTTAGAATCAGGCGGGGCCTGGGAGCAATACTTC
TRBJ1-1	once	TRBV11-2	.	CTSSPRQHGHLRVWGYEAFF	TGTACCAGCAGCCCACGTCAGCACGGACACCTTCGCGTTTGGGGCTATGAAGCTTTCTTT
TRBJ2-2	few	TRBV12-3/TRBV12-4	.	CASIKGLQVQGYTGELFF	TGTGCCAGCATAAAAGGTTTACAGGTCCAGGGGTACACCGGGGAGCTGTTTTTT
TRBJ2-2	.	TRBV11-2	.	CASSSGPAGEELFF	TGTGCCAGCAGCTCGGGACCTGCAGGCGAGGAGCTGTTTTTC
TRBJ2-3	few	TRBV7-9	TRBD1	CASSSNVGTGTYTDTQYF	TGTGCCAGCAGCTCTAACGTAGGGACAGGAACCTACACAGATACGCAGTATTTT
TRBJ2-5	.	TRBV11-2	TRBD1	CASRTGATQETRYF	TGTGCCAGTAGGACAGGGGCCACACAAGAGACCCGGTACTTC
TRBJ2-5	.	TRBV18	.	CASSPSSVPGETQYF	TGTGCCAGCTCACCCTCGTCGGTCCCTGGGGAGACCCAGTACTTC
TRBJ1-2	few	TRBV30	.	CAWSVKPSYGYTF	TGTGCCTGGAGTGTAAAGCCGAGCTATGGCTACACCTTC